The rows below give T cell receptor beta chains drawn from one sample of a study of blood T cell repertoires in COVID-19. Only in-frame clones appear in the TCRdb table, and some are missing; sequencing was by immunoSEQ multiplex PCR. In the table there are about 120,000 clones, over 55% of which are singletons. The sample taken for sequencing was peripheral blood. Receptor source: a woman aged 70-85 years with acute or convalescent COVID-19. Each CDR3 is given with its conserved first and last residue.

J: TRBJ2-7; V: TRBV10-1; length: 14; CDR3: CASSEGRPNDEQYF
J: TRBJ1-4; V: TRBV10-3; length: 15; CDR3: CAISDPGQGGEKLFF
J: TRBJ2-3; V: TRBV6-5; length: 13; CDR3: CASRPGQGGGWYF
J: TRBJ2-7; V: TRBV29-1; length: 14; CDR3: CSVEVSSGTMREYF
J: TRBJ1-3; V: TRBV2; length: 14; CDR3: CASSPLTTGNTIYF
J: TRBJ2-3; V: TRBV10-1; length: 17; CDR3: CASSEWASGKEADTQYF
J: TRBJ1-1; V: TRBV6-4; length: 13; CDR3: CASSAGQATEAFF
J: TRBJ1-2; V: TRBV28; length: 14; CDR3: CASSRVNANYGYTF
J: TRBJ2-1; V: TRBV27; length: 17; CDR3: CASSRYPGQGANNEQFF
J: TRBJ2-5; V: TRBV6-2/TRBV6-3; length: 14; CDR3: CASSYVSGAETQYF
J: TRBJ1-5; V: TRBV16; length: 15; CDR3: CASSQSPRANQPQHF
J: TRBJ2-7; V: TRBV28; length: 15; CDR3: CASSPGLAGGYEQYF
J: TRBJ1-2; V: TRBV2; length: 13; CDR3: CASSYDSSNGYTF
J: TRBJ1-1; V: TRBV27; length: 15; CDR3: CASSLSATGNTEAFF
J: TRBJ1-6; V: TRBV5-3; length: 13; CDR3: CARSLAGRAPLHF
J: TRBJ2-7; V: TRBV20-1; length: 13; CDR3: CSASSGSSYEQYF
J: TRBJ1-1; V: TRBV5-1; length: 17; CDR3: CASSLGRANAMNTEAFF